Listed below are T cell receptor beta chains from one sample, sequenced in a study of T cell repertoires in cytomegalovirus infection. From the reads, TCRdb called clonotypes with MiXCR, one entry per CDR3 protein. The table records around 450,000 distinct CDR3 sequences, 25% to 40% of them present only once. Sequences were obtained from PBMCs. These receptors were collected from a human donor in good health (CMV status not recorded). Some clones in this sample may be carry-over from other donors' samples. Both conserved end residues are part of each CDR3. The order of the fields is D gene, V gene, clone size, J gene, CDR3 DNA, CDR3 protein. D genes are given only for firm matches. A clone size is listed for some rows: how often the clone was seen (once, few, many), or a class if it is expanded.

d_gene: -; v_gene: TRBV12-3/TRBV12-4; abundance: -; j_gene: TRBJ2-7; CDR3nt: TGTGCCAGCAGTTGTTCCCGGGAGAGGGAGCAGTACTTC; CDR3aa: CASSCSREREQYF
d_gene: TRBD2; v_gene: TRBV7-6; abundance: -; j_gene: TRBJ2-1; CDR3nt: TGTGCCAGCAGCCTCATAGCGGGGGGGCCCAATGAGCAGTTCTTC; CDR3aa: CASSLIAGGPNEQFF
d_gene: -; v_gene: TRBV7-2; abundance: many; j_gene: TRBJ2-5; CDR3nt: TGTGCCAGCAGCTTAGAACGGAGGTTAGAGACCCAGTACTTC; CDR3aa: CASSLERRLETQYF
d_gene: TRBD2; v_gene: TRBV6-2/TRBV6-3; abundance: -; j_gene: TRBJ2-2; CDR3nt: TGTGCCAGCAGTCTTGGGCTAGCGGCTACCGGGGAGCTGTTTTTT; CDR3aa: CASSLGLAATGELFF
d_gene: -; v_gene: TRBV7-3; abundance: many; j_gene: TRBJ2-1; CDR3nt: TGTGCCAGCAGCCATGGCGCGGCAGGACTATACAATGAGCAGTTCTTC; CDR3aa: CASSHGAAGLYNEQFF
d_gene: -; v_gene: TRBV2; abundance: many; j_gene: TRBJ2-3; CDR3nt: TGTGCCAGCAGTGATCCCTCTAGCACAGATACGCAGTATTTT; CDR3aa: CASSDPSSTDTQYF
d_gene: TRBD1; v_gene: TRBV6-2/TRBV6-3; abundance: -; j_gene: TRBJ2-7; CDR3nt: TGTGCCAGCAGTTTTGACAGGGAATCATACGAGCAGTACTTC; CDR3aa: CASSFDRESYEQYF
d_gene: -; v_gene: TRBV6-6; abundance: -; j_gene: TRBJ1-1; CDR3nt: TGTGCCAGCATATTGCGAGAGGGGCAGGCGAACACTGAAGCTTTCTTT; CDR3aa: CASILREGQANTEAFF
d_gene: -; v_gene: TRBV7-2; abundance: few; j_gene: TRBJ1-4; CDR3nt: TGTGCCAGCAGCCTCTCTTCGAGGGGGGGGACAACTAATGAAAAACTGTTTTTT; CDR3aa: CASSLSSRGGTTNEKLFF
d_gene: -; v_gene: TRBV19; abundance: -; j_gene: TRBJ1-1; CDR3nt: TGTGCCAGTAAAACAGGGATGAACACTGAAGCTTTCTTT; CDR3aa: CASKTGMNTEAFF
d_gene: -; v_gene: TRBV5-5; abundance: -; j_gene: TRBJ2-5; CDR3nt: TGTGCCAGCAGCTTGGCTTCGGGGGGCGGATATATTCGGGAGACCCAGTACTTC; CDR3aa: CASSLASGGGYIRETQYF
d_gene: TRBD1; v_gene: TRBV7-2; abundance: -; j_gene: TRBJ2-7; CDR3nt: TGTGCCAGCAGCTTAGCGGGAGGGGACAGGGGCTACGAGCAGTCTTTC; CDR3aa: CASSLAGGDRGYEQSF
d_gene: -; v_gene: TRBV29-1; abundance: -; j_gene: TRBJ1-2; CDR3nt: TGCAGCGTTGAAGGGAGGGATGGCTACACCTTC; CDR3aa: CSVEGRDGYTF
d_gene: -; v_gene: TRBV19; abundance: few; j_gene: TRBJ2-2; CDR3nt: TGTGCCAGTACCCTAGGGAACGGAATCACCGGGGAGCTGTTTTTT; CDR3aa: CASTLGNGITGELFF
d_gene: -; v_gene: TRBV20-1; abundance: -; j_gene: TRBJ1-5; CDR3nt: TGCAGTGCCGCTTTGAGCCTTGGTGGGGAGCCCCAGCATTTT; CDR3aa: CSAALSLGGEPQHF
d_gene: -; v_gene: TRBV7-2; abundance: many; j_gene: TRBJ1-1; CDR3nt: TGTGCCAGCAGCGGGGGACCCATGAACACTGAAGCTTTCTTT; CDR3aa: CASSGGPMNTEAFF
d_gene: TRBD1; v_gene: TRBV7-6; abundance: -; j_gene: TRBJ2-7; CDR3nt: TGTGCCAGCAGCTTAGGGACAGGGAGGTACGAGCAGTACTTC; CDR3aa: CASSLGTGRYEQYF
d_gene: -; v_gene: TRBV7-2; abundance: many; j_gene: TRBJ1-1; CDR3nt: TGTGCCAGCAGCTTTTTCAGGGAGTTCCCTGAAGCTTTCTTT; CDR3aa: CASSFFREFPEAFF
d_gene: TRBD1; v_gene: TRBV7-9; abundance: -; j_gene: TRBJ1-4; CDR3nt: TGTGCCAGCAGCTTAGGCGGGACAGCTAATGAAAAACTGTTTTTT; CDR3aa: CASSLGGTANEKLFF
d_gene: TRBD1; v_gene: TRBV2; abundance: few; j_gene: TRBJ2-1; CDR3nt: TGTGCCAGCGAGGACAGGGGGCTTCTCTCCTACAATGAGCAGTTCTTC; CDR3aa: CASEDRGLLSYNEQFF
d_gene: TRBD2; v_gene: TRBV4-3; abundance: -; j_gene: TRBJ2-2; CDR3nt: TGCGCCAGCAGCCAAGGGGTTGCGGGGGACACCGGGGAGCTGTTTTTT; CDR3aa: CASSQGVAGDTGELFF
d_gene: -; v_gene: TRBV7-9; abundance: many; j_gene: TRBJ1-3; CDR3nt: TGTGCCAGCAGCTTAGACGGAGGGAGTGGAAACACCATATATTTT; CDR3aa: CASSLDGGSGNTIYF
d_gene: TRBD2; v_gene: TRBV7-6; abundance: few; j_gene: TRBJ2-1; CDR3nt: TGTGCCAGCAGCCTAAATCTAGCGGGGGAGTACAATGAGCAGTTCTTC; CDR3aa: CASSLNLAGEYNEQFF
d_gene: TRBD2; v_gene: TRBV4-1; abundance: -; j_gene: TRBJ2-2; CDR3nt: TGCGCCAGCAGGACGGGACTAGCGGGAGTAAACACCGGGGAGCTGTTTTTT; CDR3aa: CASRTGLAGVNTGELFF
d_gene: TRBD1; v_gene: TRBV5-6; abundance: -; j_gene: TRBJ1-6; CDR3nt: TGTGCCAGCAGCTTGGGGACAGGGGGCGCGGGAGTTCTCGGCAATTCACCCCTCCACTTT; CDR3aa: CASSLGTGGAGVLGNSPLHF
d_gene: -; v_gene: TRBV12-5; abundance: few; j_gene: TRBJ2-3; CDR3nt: TGTGCTAGTGGCAAACAGAGCCCCACAGATACGCAGTATTTT; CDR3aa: CASGKQSPTDTQYF
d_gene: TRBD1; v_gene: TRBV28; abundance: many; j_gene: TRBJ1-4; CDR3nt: TGTGCCAGCAGTTTGGGGACAGTCGATGAAAAACTGTTTTTT; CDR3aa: CASSLGTVDEKLFF
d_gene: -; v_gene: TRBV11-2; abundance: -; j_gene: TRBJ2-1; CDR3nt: TGTGCCAGCAGCTTATCTATGGGGCCCTCGGTATGGAATGAGCAGTTCTTC; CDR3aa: CASSLSMGPSVWNEQFF
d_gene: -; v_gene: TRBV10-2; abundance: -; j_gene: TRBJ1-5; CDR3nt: TGCGCCAGCAGTGTAGGCCCAATGGAAAATCAGCCCCAGCATTTT; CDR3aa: CASSVGPMENQPQHF
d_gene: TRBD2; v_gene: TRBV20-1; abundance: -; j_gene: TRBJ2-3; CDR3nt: TGCAGTGCTAGTAACTCGCGGGGGGACACAGATACGCAGTATTTT; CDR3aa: CSASNSRGDTDTQYF
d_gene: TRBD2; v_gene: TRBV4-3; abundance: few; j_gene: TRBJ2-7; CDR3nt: TGCGCCAGCAGCCTGAGGAGCGGGGGGCATCTTGTGAAAGAGCAGTACTTC; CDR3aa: CASSLRSGGHLVKEQYF
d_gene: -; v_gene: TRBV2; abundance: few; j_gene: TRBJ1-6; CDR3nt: TGTGCCAGCAGTGACACGAGCTCCTATAATTCACCCCTCCACTTT; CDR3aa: CASSDTSSYNSPLHF
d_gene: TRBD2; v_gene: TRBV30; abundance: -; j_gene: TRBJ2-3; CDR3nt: TGTGCCTGGAGTGTAACGGGGGGAGGCACAGATACGCAGTATTTT; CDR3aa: CAWSVTGGGTDTQYF
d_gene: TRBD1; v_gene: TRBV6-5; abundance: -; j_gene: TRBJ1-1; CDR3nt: TGTGCCAGCAGACGGACAGGGGACATGAACACTGAAGCTTTCTTT; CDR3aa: CASRRTGDMNTEAFF
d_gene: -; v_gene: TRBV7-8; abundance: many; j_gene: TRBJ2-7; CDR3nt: TGTGCCAGCAGCTTAGGCCAGGTCCACGAGCAGTACTTC; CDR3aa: CASSLGQVHEQYF